Presented here are 25 T cell receptor beta chains from one specimen sequenced in a study of prognosis after radiotherapy for stage I lung cancer. By two-round multiplex PCR, the TCR beta CDR3 was amplified from genomic DNA. First-round PCR used primers specific to each TRBV and TRBJ gene. MiXCR, run by TCRdb on the multiplex PCR reads, gives a single entry per CDR3 protein. The profile shows fewer than 50,000 distinct CDR3 sequences, around 22% of them singletons. Sequenced here: PBMCs, sampled before or after stereotactic body radiation therapy (not recorded which). These receptors originate from a donor at least 50 years old with non-small cell lung cancer.

This clonotype was observed many times. V gene TRBV30 combines with J gene TRBJ2-5, with 7 bases matching TRBD1. Germline V gives CDR1 GTSNPN, CDR2 SVGIG (reference sequence). CDR3 length: 14 amino acids. With 0 bases clipped from V and 5 bases from J, the junction kept 6 bases outside the gene matches. The CDR3 sequence: CAWSVRRGYETQYF. The CDR3 DNA follows: TGTGCCTGGAGTGTACGCAGGGGGTACGAGACCCAGTACTTC.

This clonotype was counted at least ten times. The chain recombines TRBV6-2 or TRBV6-3 with TRBJ2-1; 12 bases are shared with TRBD2. V trimming: 5 bases; J trimming: 9 bases; junction bases outside the gene matches: 17. The CDR3 sequence is 18 residues long. CDR1 MNHEY and CDR2 SVGEGT come from the germline V gene. CDR3 region: CASSPRRRTSGDVSEQFF. For the CDR3, the DNA is TGTGCCAGCAGTCCGCGACGAAGGACTAGCGGGGACGTCAGTGAGCAGTTCTTC.

With respect to this clonotype: A much larger clone differs from this one at a single base, so this may be a read error. The rearrangement links TRBV7-8 to TRBJ1-2; 9 bases are a match to TRBD1. Germline V gene lookup returns CDR1 SGHVS and CDR2 FQNEAQ. The CDR3 is made up of 13 amino acids. Written as DNA, the CDR3 is TGTGACAGCAGCCCCGGACAGGGGTATGGCTACACCTTC. The encoded protein is CDSSPGQGYGYTF.

Many counts were recorded for this clonotype. The chain joins TRBV20-1 to TRBJ1-1; possible D gene TRBD1, 6 bases. CDR1 DFQATT and CDR2 SNEGSKA come from the germline V gene (reference sequence). V was cut by 3 bases and J by 4 bases, with 24 bases left in between. The CDR3 contains 17 residues. CDR3: CSARLERGGRRATEAFF. The CDR3 region has the DNA TGCAGTGCTAGGTTAGAGCGCGGGGGCAGGAGGGCCACTGAAGCTTTCTTT.

This clonotype was found many times. The chain employs TRBV20-1 and TRBJ2-3; no reliable D call. The CDR3 is 13 amino acids. Germline-derived CDR1 and CDR2 are DFQATT and SNEGSKA (reference sequence). V gave up 4 bases and J gave up 0 bases, with 8 bases separating them. As DNA, the CDR3 is TGCAGTGCTACGGCGGCAAGCACAGATACGCAGTATTTT. It encodes CSATAASTDTQYF.

To note about this clonotype: Germline and junction disagree at one end, which may indicate a read error. The chain combines TRBV7-9 with TRBJ2-2; TRBD2 is a possible D gene (6 bases). Per the germline V gene, CDR1 is SEHNR and CDR2 is FQNEAQ (reference sequence). This CDR3 is 16 amino acids long. CDR3 loop: CASSLSASTFGGERIF. Here the CDR3 DNA reads TGTGCCAGCAGCTTGTCGGCTAGTACGTTCGGCGGGGAGCGGATTTTT.

About this clonotype: This likely came from a read error, as a far larger clone is one base away. Because the CDR3 is missing its conserved closing phenylalanine or tryptophan, this is likely a read error. This chain connects TRBV6-1 to TRBJ2-1, with D perhaps matching TRBD2 (5 bases). From germline, CDR1 is MNHNS and CDR2 SASEGT. The germline V and J ends were trimmed by 3 bases and 7 bases, with 10 bases remaining between them. The CDR3 runs to 13 residues. CDR3 DNA sequence: TGTGCCAGCAGTGAGAGGGAGATTAATGAGCAGTTCTCC. Its translation: CASSEREINEQFS.

A word on this clonotype: This could be a read error, since a much larger clone is one nucleotide away. The chain recombines TRBV3-1 with TRBJ2-1; D call uncertain. The CDR3 is 14 amino acids. The V end lost 2 bases, the J end lost 10 bases, and 15 bases lay between the germline ends. CDR1 LGHDT and CDR2 YNNKEL come from the germline V gene (reference sequence). The CDR3 DNA reads TGTGCCAGCAGCCAAAGCTGGTGGGCTCACGAGCAGTTCTTC. Translation: CASSQSWWAHEQFF.

Details on this clonotype: A much larger clone lies a single base off, so this may be a read error. The chain links TRBV29-1 to TRBJ2-7, with 9 positions matching TRBD1. V was pared by 6 bases and J by 8 bases, with 8 bases of the junction left unmatched. The germline gives CDR1 SQVTM, CDR2 ANQGSEA. This CDR3 has 12 residues. The CDR3 is CSVGRDRAQQYF. Written as DNA, the CDR3 is TGCAGCGTGGGGCGGGACAGGGCCCAGCAGTACTTC.

This chain links TRBV6-1 with TRBJ2-1; no clear D. The CDR3 has 14 residues. Germline V lookup: CDR1 MNHNS, CDR2 SASEGT. V lost 5 bases to trimming and J lost 3 bases, with 11 bases between them. The CDR3 nucleotides read TGTGCCAGCAGTACCGAAGGGATCTACAATGAGCAGTTCTTC. It encodes CASSTEGIYNEQFF.

This clonotype was observed at least ten times. The genes are TRBV9 and TRBJ1-5; 8 bases align to TRBD1. There are 15 residues in the CDR3. The V and J ends lost 2 bases and 7 bases, in that order; junction bases with no gene match: 8. Germline CDR1 reads SGDLS; CDR2 reads YYNGEE. The CDR3 protein is CASSVTGDPRQPQHF. CDR3 nucleotide sequence: TGTGCCAGCAGCGTGACAGGGGACCCAAGGCAGCCCCAGCATTTT.

A remark on this clonotype: The conserved phenylalanine or tryptophan is not found at the CDR3 terminus, so this likely reflects a read error. The rearrangement joins TRBV11-2 to TRBJ2-7; D is possibly TRBD1 (5 bases). Germline V gene data show CDR1 as SGHAT and CDR2 as FQNNGV. The CDR3 covers 13 residues. Trimming took 0 bases from V and 3 from J, leaving 6 bases between them. CDR3 in amino acids: CASSLEQVYEQYL. DNA for the CDR3: TGTGCCAGCAGCTTAGAACAGGTCTACGAGCAGTACTTA.

This clonotype appeared many times. V gene TRBV28 combines with J gene TRBJ1-1, with a tentative D call TRBD1 (5 bases). The CDR3 totals 13 residues. Germline-derived CDR1 and CDR2 are MDHEN and SYDVKM. V dropped 7 bases and J dropped 3 bases, with 12 bases sitting between them. The CDR3 here is CASTPGGYTEAFF. The CDR3 region has the DNA TGTGCCAGCACTCCTGGGGGTTACACTGAAGCTTTCTTT.

This clonotype appeared many times. The CDR3 nucleotides read TGTGCCAGCAGTAGAGGACAGGGGGGGGGCGAGCAGTACTTC. It is translated as CASSRGQGGGEQYF. The rearrangement links TRBV6-1 to TRBJ2-7; TRBD1 matches at 10 bases. V was clipped by 5 bases and J by 6 bases; unmatched bases: 7. CDR1 MNHNS and CDR2 SASEGT come from the germline V gene. The CDR3 has 14 residues.

A word on this clonotype: This could be a read error, since a much larger clone is one nucleotide away. The J gene is TRBJ1-4, the V gene TRBV2, with D possibly matching TRBD1 (5 bases). The germline V gene encodes CDR1 SNHLY and CDR2 FYNNEI. The ends were cut back, 10 bases at V and 7 bases at J, with 16 bases in the middle. This CDR3 contains 13 residues. The CDR3 DNA is TGTGCCAACAGAGGGGATTTGTGTGAAAAACTGTTTTTT. Amino acid sequence: CANRGDLCEKLFF.

This clonotype was seen at least ten times. The rearrangement joins TRBV6-4 to TRBJ2-2; 14 positions match TRBD2. This CDR3 region has 17 residues. Germline V lookup: CDR1 MRHNA, CDR2 SNTAGT. J was trimmed by 4 bases and V by 6 bases; bases with no gene match: 7. CDR3 nucleotides: TGTGCCAGCAGACCGGGACTAGCGGGAGTTGGCACCGGGGAGCTGTTTTTT. Protein: CASRPGLAGVGTGELFF.

This clonotype came up many times. J is TRBJ2-1 and V is TRBV10-3; 7 nucleotides line up with TRBD2. In germline, CDR1 is ENHRY, CDR2 SYGVKD. V lost 5 bases to trimming and J lost 5 bases; unmatched junction nucleotides: 9. This CDR3 has 15 amino acids. For the CDR3, the DNA is TGTGCCATCAGTCGACTAGCTCGGGGTAACAATGAGCAGTTCTTC. Encoded protein: CAISRLARGNNEQFF.

This chain joins TRBV28 and TRBJ1-2; no firm D call. Trimming took 8 bases from V and 4 from J, leaving 17 bases between them. The CDR3 consists of 14 residues. CDR1 is MDHEN and CDR2 is SYDVKM in the germline V gene. The chain's CDR3 is CASGVPQVIYGYTF. CDR3 sequence (DNA): TGTGCCAGCGGCGTCCCTCAGGTGATCTATGGCTACACCTTC.

This clonotype appeared many times. The V call is TRBV19, the J call TRBJ1-2; 8 nucleotides agree with TRBD1. V gave up 9 bases and J gave up 5 bases; unmatched junction bases: 8. This CDR3 comprises 13 residues. Per the germline V gene, CDR1 is LNHDA and CDR2 is SQIVND (reference sequence). The CDR3 nucleotides are TGTGCCAGCCAAGACAGGGGTCATTATGGCTACACCTTC. This gives the protein CASQDRGHYGYTF.

This clonotype has more than one count but fewer than ten. This chain links TRBV4-1 with TRBJ2-3; D is possibly TRBD1 (5 bases). V dropped 1 base and J dropped 0 bases, with 11 bases sitting between them. The CDR3 is 16 amino acids. Per germline, CDR1 MGHRA and CDR2 YSYEKL. The CDR3 nucleotides are TGCGCCAGCAGCCAAGGGGGCTATACTAGCACAGATACGCAGTATTTT. It yields the protein CASSQGGYTSTDTQYF.

This clonotype came up many times. J is TRBJ1-2 and V is TRBV7-2; 7 bases align to TRBD1. V gave up 5 bases and J gave up 0 bases; unmatched junction bases: 6. The CDR3 is made up of 15 amino acids. The germline CDR1 and CDR2 sequences are SGHTA and FQGNSA. The CDR3 DNA is TGTGCCAGCAGCCCAGGAGGGGGCTCTAACTATGGCTACACCTTC. Its translation is CASSPGGGSNYGYTF. Full variable domain (remainder filled in from reference TRBV7-2 and TRBJ1-2): GAGVSQSPSNKVTEKGKDVELRCDPISGHTALYWYRQSLGQGLEFLIYFQGNSAPDKSGLPSDRFSAERTGGSVSTLTIQRTQQEDSAVYLCASSPGGGSNYGYTFGSGTRLTVV.

This clonotype was recorded at least ten times. The chain combines TRBV25-1 with TRBJ1-6, with a weak D call TRBD1 (5 bases). Trimming cost V 6 bases and J 7 bases, with 22 bases left between them. Germline V gene lookup returns CDR1 MGHDK and CDR2 SYGVNS. This CDR3 has 17 residues. In nucleotides, the CDR3 is TGTGCCAGCAGATCTAAGCGGGGGGGTATAAGAAATTCACCCCTCCACTTT. This encodes CASRSKRGGIRNSPLHF.

This clonotype has a count of ten or more. This chain connects TRBV5-1 to TRBJ2-7, with TRBD1 matching 9 bases. This CDR3 comprises 16 residues. The V segment lost 4 bases and the J segment 1 base; nucleotides outside the gene matches: 9. Germline V gene data show CDR1 as SGHRS and CDR2 as YFSETQ. CDR3 DNA: TGCGCCAGCAGCCCGAGGGCGGGACAGGGTTCCTACGAGCAGTACTTC. Its protein is CASSPRAGQGSYEQYF.

This clonotype was found many times. V gene TRBV7-3 combines with J gene TRBJ2-7, with D perhaps given as TRBD1 or TRBD2 (5 bases each). The germline CDR1 and CDR2 sequences are SGHTA and FQGTGA. The CDR3 is made up of 16 amino acids. Trimming removed 4 bases at V and 4 bases at J, with 20 bases between. DNA for the CDR3: TGTGCCAGCAGCTCTGGGGGACGTGACGGGTATTACGAGCAGTACTTC. This gives the protein CASSSGGRDGYYEQYF.

The chain has TRBV5-4 and TRBJ2-7, with D possibly TRBD2 on 5 matching bases. The CDR3 runs 14 residues. Deletions cut 4 bases from V and 2 bases from J, with 13 bases between. The germline V gene encodes CDR1 SGHNT and CDR2 YYREEE (reference sequence). CDR3 residues: CASSPRTGTYEQYF. The CDR3 coding sequence is TGTGCCAGCAGCCCCAGGACGGGAACCTACGAGCAGTACTTC.